This T cell receptor (beta chain) emerged from a study of blood T cells in healthy people across ages. Overall study context: Template switching captured about one barcoded beta molecule per two T cells.

This clonotype turned up a few times. Its antigen is unknown. The authors ran a second PCR of 7 to 11 cycles using a sample-barcoded 5' primer and a J-beta primer mix. TCRdb itself ran the 5' RACE reads through MiXCR, one entry per CDR3 protein. Among about 670,000 distinct CDR3 sequences listed, around 38% were seen once. The germline V gene encodes CDR1 MGHDK and CDR2 SYGVNS. Trimming at V came to 6 bases and at J to 5 bases, leaving 7 bases not matched to a gene. The CDR3 runs to 14 residues. General study findings and limits: In these data, TCR beta diversity tracked strongly with naive T cell percentage. Both naive CD4+ cell counts and diversity were greater in long-lived donors than in aged donors. The diversity estimates, figures obtained from one million T cells, were considered underestimates.

The sample consisted of blood. The chain combines TRBV25-1 with TRBJ1-2; the match to TRBD1 covers 9 bases. This receptor was obtained from a man older than 75 in good health. The CDR3 sequence is CASSYRGRRYGYTF. In DNA form, the CDR3 reads TGTGCCAGCAGCTACAGGGGGCGCCGATATGGCTACACCTTC.